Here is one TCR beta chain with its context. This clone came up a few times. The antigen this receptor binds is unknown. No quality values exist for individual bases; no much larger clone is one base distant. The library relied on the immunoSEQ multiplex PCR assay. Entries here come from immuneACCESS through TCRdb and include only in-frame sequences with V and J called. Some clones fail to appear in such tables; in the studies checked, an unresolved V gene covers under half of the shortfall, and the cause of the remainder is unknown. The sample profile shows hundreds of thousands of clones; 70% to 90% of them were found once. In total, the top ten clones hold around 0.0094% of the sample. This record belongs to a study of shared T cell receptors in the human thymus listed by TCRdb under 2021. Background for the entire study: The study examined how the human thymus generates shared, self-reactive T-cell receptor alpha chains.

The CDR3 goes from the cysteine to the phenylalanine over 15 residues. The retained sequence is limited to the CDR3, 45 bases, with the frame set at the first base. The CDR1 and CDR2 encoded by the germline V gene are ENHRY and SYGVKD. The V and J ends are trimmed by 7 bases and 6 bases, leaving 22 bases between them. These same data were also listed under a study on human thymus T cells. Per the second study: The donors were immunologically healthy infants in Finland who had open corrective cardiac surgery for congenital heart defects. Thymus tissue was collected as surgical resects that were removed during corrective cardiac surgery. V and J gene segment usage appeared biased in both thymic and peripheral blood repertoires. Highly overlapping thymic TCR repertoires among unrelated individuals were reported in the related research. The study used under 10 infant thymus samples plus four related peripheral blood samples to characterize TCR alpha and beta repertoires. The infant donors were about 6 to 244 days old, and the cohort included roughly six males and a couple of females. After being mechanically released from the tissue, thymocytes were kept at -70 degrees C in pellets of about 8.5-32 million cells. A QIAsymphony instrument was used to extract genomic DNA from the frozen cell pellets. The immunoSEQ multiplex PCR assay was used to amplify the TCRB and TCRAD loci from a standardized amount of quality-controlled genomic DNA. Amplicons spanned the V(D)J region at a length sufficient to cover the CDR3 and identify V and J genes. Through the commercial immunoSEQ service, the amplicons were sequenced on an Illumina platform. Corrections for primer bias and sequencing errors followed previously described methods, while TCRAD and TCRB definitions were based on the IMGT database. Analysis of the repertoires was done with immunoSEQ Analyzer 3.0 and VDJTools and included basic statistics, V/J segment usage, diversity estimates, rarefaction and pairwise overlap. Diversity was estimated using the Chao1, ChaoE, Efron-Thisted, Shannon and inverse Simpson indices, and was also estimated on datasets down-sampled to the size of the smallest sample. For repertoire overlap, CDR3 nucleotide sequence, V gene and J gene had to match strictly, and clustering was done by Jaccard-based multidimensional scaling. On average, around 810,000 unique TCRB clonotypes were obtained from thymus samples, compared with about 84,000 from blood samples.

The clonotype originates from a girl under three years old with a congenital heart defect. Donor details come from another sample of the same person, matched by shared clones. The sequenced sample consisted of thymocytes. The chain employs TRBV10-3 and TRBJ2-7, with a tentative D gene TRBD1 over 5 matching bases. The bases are TGTGCCATCAAGCCCCCCATCCCAGGGCGGTCCGAGCAGTACTTC. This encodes CAIKPPIPGRSEQYF.